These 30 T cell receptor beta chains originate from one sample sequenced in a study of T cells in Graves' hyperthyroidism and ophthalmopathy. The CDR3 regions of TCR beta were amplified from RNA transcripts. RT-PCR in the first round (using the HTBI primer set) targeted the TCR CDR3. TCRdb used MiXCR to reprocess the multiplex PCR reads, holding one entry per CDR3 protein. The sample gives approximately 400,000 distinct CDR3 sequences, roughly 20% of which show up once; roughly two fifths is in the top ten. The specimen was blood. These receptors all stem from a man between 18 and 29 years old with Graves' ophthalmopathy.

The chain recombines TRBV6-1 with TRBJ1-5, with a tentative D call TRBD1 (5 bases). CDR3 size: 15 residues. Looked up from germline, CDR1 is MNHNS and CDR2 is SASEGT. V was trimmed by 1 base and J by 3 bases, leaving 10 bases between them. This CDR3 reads CASSEEGRYNQPQHF. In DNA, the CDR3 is TGTGCCAGCAGTGAAGAGGGGCGGTACAATCAGCCCCAGCATTTT.

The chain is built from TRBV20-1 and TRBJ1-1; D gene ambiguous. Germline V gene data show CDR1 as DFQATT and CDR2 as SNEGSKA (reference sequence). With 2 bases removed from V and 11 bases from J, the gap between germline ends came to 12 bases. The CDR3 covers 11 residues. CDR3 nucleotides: TGCAGTGCTAGAAATGGGAAGTACGCTTTCTTT. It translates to CSARNGKYAFF.

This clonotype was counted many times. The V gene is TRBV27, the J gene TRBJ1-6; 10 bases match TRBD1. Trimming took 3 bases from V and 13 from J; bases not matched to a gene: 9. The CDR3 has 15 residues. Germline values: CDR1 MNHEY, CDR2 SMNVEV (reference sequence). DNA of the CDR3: TGTGCCAGCAGTTTCCTGGACAGGGGGAGGGGGCCCCTCCACTTT. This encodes CASSFLDRGRGPLHF.

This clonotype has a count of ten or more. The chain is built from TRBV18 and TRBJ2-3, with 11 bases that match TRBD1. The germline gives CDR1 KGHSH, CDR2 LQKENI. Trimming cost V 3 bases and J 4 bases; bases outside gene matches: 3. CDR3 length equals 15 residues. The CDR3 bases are TGTGCCAGCTCACCCGGGACAGGGGGTCCAGATACGCAGTATTTT. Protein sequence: CASSPGTGGPDTQYF.

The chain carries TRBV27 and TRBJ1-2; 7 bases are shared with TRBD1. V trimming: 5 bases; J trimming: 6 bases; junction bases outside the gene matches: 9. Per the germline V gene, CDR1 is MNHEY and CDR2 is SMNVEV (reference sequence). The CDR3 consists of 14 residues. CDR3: CASSGTGAENGYTF. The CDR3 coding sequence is TGTGCCAGCAGTGGTACAGGGGCCGAAAATGGCTACACCTTC.

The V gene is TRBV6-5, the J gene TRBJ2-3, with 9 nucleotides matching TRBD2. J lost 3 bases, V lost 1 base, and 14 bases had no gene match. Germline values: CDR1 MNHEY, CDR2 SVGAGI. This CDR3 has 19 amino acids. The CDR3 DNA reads TGTGCCAGCAGTTACTATCCGGCGGGGGGGCAGGGTATGACAGATACGCAGTATTTT. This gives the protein CASSYYPAGGQGMTDTQYF.

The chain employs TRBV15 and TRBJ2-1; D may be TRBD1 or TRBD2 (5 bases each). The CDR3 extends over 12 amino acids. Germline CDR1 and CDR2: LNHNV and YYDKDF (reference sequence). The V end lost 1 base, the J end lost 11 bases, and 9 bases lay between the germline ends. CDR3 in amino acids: CATSRAGTQQFF. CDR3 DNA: TGTGCCACCAGCAGAGCCGGGACGCAGCAGTTCTTC.

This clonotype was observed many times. CDR3 DNA sequence: TGTGCCAGCTCCTTTGGGGGGGCCATGAACACTGAAGCTTTCTTT. Translation gives CASSFGGAMNTEAFF. The chain has TRBV7-9 and TRBJ1-1; D is perhaps TRBD1 (6 bases). Germline loops: CDR1 SEHNR, CDR2 FQNEAQ (reference sequence). There are 15 residues in the CDR3. V lost 8 bases to trimming and J lost 0 bases, with 16 bases between them.

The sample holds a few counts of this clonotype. The CDR3 sequence: CASGTAPQGQFF. The DNA for the CDR3 is TGTGCCAGCGGGACAGCCCCTCAGGGGCAGTTCTTC. The genes are TRBV6-1 and TRBJ2-1, with TRBD1 matching 7 bases. After removal of 8 bases from V and 12 bases from J, the junction contained 10 bases not matched to a gene. Germline V gene lookup returns CDR1 MNHNS and CDR2 SASEGT. This CDR3 is 12 amino acids long.

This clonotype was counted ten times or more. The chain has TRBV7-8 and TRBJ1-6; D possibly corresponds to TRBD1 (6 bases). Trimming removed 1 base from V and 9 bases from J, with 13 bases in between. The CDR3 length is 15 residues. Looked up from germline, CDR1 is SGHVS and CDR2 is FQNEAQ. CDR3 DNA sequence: TGTGCCAGCAGCTTAGAGTGGACAGTTGGTTCACCCCTCCACTTT. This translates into CASSLEWTVGSPLHF. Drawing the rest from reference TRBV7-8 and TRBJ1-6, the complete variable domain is GAGVSQSPRYKVAKRGQDVALRCDPISGHVSLFWYQQALGQGPEFLTYFQNEAQLDKSGLPSDRFFAERPEGSVSTLKIQRTQQEDSAVYLCASSLEWTVGSPLHFGNGTRLTVT.

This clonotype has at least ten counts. The CDR3 spells CASSMTQGGRETQYF. The CDR3 DNA sequence: TGTGCCAGCAGCATGACACAGGGGGGGAGAGAGACCCAGTACTTC. The J gene is TRBJ2-5, the V gene TRBV7-9; D is possibly TRBD1 (8 bases). This CDR3 has 15 residues. Germline loops: CDR1 SEHNR, CDR2 FQNEAQ (reference sequence). Trimming left V 5 bases short and J 4 bases short, with 17 bases between.

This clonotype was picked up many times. CDR3 nucleotides: TGTGCCAGCAGTTTAGCGCCCGGGTTGGTTGGCTACACCTTC. Protein: CASSLAPGLVGYTF. The chain uses TRBV12-3 or TRBV12-4 and TRBJ1-2; D unclear. There are 14 residues in the CDR3. Trimming pared 0 bases from V and 7 bases from J, leaving 12 bases between.

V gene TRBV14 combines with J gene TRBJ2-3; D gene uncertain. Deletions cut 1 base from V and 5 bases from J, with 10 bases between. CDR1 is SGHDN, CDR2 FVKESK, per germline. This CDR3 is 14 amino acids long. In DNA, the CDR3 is TGTGCCAGCAGCCAAGGGTGGGCCAAAGATACGCAGTATTTT. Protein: CASSQGWAKDTQYF. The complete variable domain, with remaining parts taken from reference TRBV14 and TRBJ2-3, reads EAGVTQFPSHSVIEKGQTVTLRCDPISGHDNLYWYRRVMGKEIKFLLHFVKESKQDESGMPNNRFLAERTGGTYSTLKVQPAELEDSGVYFCASSQGWAKDTQYFGPGTRLTVL.

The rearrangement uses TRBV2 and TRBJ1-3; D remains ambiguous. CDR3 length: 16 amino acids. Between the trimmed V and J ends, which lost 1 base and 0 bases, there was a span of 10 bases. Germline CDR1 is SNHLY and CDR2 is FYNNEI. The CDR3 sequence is CASSEGLGNSGNTIYF. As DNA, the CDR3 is TGTGCCAGCAGTGAAGGTCTGGGCAACTCTGGAAACACCATATATTTT.

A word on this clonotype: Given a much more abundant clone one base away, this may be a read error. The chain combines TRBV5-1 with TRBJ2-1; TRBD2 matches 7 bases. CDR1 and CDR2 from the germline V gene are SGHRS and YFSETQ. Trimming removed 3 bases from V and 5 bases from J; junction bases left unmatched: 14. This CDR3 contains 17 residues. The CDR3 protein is CASSSIAVAGAHNEQFF. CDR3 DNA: TGCGCCAGCAGCTCCATTGCGGTAGCGGGCGCCCACAATGAGCAGTTCTTC.

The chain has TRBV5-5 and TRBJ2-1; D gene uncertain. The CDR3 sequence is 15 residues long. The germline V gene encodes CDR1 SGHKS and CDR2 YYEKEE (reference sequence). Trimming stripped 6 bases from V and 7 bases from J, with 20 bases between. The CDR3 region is CASTPEVVSGNEQFF. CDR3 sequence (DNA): TGTGCCAGCACCCCTGAGGTGGTGAGTGGGAATGAGCAGTTCTTC.

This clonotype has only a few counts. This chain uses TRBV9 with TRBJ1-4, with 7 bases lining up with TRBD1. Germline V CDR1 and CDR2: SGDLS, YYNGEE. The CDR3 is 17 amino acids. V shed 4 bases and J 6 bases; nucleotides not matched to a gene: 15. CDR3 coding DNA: TGTGCCAGCAGCCTACCCCAGGGGGAAACTCCGGATGAAAAACTGTTTTTT. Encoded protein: CASSLPQGETPDEKLFF. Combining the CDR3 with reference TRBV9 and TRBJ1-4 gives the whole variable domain DSGVTQTPKHLITATGQRVTLRCSPRSGDLSVYWYQQSLDQGLQFLIQYYNGEERAKGNILERFSAQQFPDLHSELNLSSLELGDSALYFCASSLPQGETPDEKLFFGSGTQLSVL.

CDR3 sequence: CASSRPGTGGRNTGELFF. DNA for the CDR3: TGTGCCAGCAGTCGCCCCGGGACAGGGGGCAGGAACACCGGGGAGCTGTTTTTT. The chain couples TRBV28 to TRBJ2-2; 12 nucleotides align to TRBD1. The CDR3 extends over 18 amino acids. Germline-derived CDR1 and CDR2 are MDHEN and SYDVKM. The trim removed 5 bases at V and 1 base at J, leaving 8 bases unmatched.

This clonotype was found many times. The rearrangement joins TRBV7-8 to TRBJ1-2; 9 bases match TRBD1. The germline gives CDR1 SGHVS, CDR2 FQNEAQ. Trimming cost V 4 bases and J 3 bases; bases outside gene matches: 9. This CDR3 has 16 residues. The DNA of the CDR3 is TGTGCCAGCAGCTCGGGACAGGGAAGAGGGGACTATGGCTACACCTTC. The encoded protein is CASSSGQGRGDYGYTF.

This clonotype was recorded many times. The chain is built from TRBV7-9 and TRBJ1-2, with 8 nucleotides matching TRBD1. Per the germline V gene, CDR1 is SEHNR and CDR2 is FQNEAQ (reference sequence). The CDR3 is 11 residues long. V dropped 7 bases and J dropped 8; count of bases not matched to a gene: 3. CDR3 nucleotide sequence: TGTGCCAGCACCAGACAGGGGGGCTACACCTTC. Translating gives CASTRQGGYTF.

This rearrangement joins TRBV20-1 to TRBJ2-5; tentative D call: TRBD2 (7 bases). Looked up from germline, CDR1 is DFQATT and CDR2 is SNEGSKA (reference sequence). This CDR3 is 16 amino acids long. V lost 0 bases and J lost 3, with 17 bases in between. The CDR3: CSARDFGGQWEETQYF. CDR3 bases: TGCAGTGCTAGAGATTTCGGGGGGCAGTGGGAAGAGACCCAGTACTTC.

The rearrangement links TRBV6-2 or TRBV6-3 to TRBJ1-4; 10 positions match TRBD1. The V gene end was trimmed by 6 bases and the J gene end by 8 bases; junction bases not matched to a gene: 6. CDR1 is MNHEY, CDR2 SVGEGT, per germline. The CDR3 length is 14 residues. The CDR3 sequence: CASRPGTGVEKLFF. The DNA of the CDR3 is TGTGCCAGCAGACCCGGGACAGGGGTCGAAAAACTGTTTTTT.

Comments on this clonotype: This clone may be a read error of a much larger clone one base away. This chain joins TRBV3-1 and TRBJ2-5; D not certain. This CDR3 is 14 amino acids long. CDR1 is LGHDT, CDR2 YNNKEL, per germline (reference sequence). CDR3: CVSSQGSRQETQYF. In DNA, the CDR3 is TGTGTCAGCAGCCAAGGTAGCCGGCAAGAGACCCAGTACTTC.

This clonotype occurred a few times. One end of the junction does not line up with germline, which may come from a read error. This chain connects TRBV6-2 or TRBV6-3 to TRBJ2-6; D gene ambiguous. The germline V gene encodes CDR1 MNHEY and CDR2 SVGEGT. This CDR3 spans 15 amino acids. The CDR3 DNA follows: TGTGCCAGCAGTGACTCGTCCTCTGGGGCCAACGTCCTGACTTTC. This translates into CASSDSSSGANVLTF.

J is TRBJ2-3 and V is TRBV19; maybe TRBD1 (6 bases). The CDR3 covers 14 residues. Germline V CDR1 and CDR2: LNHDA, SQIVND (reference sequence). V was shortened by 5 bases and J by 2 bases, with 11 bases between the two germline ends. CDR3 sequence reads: CASSPQGITDTQYF. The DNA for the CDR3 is TGTGCCAGTAGTCCCCAGGGGATCACAGATACGCAGTATTTT. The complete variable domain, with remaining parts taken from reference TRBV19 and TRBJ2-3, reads DGGITQSPKYLFRKEGQNVTLSCEQNLNHDAMYWYRQDPGQGLRLIYYSQIVNDFQKGDIAEGYSVSREKKESFPLTVTSAQKNPTAFYLCASSPQGITDTQYFGPGTRLTVL.

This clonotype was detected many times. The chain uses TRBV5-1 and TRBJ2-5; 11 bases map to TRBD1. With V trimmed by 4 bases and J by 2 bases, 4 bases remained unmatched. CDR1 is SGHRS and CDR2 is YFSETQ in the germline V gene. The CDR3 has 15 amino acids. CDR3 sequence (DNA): TGCGCCAGCAGCCCCGGGACAGGGGGACAAGAGACCCAGTACTTC. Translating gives CASSPGTGGQETQYF.

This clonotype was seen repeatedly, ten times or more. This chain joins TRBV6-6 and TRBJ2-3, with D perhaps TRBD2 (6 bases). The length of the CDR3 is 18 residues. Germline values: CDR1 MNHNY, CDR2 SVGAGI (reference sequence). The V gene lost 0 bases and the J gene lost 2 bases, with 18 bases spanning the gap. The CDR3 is CASSYSMEGAYPTDTQYF. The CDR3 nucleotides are TGTGCCAGCAGTTACTCGATGGAGGGCGCCTATCCCACAGATACGCAGTATTTT.

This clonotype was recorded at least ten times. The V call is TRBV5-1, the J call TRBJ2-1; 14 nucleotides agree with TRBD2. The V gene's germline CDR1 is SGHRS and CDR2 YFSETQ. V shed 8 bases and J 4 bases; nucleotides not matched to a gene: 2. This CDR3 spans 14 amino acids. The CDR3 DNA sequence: TGCGCCAGTGGACTAGCGGGGGGTTACAATGAGCAGTTCTTC. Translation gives CASGLAGGYNEQFF.

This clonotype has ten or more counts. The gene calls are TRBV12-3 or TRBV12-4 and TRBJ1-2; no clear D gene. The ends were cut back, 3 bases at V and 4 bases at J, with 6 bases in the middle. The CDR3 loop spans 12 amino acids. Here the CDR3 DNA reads TGTGCCAGCAGTTTGCGGCTCTATGGCTACACCTTC. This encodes CASSLRLYGYTF.

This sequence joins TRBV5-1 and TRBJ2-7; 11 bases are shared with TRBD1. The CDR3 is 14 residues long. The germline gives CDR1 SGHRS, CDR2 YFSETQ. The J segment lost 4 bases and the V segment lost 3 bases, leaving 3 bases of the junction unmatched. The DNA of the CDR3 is TGCGCCAGCAGCTGGACAGGGGGCGCTTACGAGCAGTACTTC. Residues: CASSWTGGAYEQYF.